The subject of this entry is one T cell receptor (beta chain). This sample is drawn from a study of blood T cell repertoires in COVID-19. Generated by immunoSEQ multiplex PCR, the TCRdb table keeps only in-frame clones and is missing some. The sample gives nearly 95,000 clones, 90% of which show up once; around 1.5% is in the top ten. V lost 4 bases to trimming and J lost 6 bases; unmatched junction nucleotides: 11. Germline V gene data show CDR1 as LGHNA and CDR2 as YSLEER. CDR3 length equals 16 residues. The chain uses TRBV4-3 and TRBJ1-2, with TRBD1 matching 10 bases. The sequenced material came from peripheral blood. The receptor was isolated from a human donor with active COVID-19. The donor label of this sample is uncertain. The CDR3 bases are TGCGCCAGCAGCCGACCCCCCGGGACAGGGGTAGATGGCTACACCTTC. Translated, it gives CASSRPPGTGVDGYTF.